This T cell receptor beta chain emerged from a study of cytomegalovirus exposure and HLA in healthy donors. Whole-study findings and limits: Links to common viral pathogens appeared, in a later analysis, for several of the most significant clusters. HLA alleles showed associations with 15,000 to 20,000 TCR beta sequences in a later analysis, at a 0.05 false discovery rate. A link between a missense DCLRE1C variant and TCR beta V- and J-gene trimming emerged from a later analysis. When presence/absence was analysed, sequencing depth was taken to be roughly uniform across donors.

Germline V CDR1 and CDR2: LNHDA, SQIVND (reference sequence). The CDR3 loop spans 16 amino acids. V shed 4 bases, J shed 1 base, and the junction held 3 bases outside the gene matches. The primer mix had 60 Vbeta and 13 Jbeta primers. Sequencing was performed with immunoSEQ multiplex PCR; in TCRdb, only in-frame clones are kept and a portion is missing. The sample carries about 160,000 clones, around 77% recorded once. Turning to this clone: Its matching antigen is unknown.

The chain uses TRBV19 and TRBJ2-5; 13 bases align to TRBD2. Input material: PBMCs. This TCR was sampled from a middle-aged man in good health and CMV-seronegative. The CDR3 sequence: CASSTGLAGSQETQYF. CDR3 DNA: TGTGCCAGTAGTACGGGACTAGCGGGAAGCCAAGAGACCCAGTACTTC.